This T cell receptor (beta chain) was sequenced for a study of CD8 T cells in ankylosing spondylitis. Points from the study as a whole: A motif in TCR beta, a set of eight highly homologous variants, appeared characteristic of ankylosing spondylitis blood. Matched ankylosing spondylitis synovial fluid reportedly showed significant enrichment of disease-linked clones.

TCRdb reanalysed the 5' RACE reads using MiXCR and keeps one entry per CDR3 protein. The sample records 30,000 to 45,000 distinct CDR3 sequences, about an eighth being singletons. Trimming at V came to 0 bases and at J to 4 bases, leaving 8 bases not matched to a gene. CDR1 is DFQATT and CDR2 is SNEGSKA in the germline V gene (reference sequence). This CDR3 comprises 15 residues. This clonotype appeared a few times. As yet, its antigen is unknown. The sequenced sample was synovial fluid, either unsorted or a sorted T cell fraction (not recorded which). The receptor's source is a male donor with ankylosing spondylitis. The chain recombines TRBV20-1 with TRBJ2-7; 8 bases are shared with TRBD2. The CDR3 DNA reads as TGCAGTGCTAGAGAACGCGGGAGGCGGAGATACGAGCAGTACTTC. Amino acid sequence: CSARERGRRRYEQYF.